This entry is about one T cell receptor (beta chain). Its antigen remains unidentified. This sample is drawn from a study of cytomegalovirus exposure and HLA in healthy donors. Overall study findings and caveats: Differences between HLA loci emerged in a later analysis of TCR association rates, with DRB1 most and HLA-C fewest. Most TCR sequences were uncommon, yet certain public TCRs appeared in many donors. Later examination showed HLA-associated TCR beta chains had greater clonal expansion than equally common others.

The PCR was carried out with 60 Vbeta primers and 13 Jbeta primers. Clones were sequenced by immunoSEQ multiplex PCR, and TCRdb holds only the in-frame ones, with some missing. This table has more than 80,000 clones, less than 70% appearing once. The sample consisted of PBMCs. The clonotype was recovered from a man in his fifties in good health and CMV-seronegative.

CDR3 nucleotides: TGCGCCAGCAGCTCACCTCAGGGGGCCGGGGAGCTGTTTTTT. As protein: CASSSPQGAGELFF. J is TRBJ2-2 and V is TRBV5-1, with TRBD1 matching over 7 bases. Germline lookup yields CDR1 SGHRS and CDR2 YFSETQ. V trimming: 3 bases; J trimming: 6 bases; junction bases outside the gene matches: 5. This CDR3 contains 14 residues.